The clone carrying this TCR beta chain was observed a handful of times. What it recognizes is unknown. V lost 3 bases, J lost 1 base, and 12 bases lay in between. CDR3 length: 15 residues. Germline lookup yields CDR1 SGHRS and CDR2 YFSETQ. The data stem from a study of shared clonotypes between healthy human individuals. Whole-study context: Ranging from 18 to 49 in age, donors were a couple of women and a few men.

The table came from immunoSEQ multiplex PCR; TCRdb's copy has only in-frame clones and leaves some out. Of more than 2,000,000 clones in the sample, more than 85% were seen once. Study-wide results and limits: Generally, naive subsets came out with larger estimated richness than memory subsets.

This chain uses TRBV5-1 with TRBJ2-3, with unresolved D. Sequencing was carried out using naive CD4+ T cells from PBMCs. The subset was: CD45RA+ positively selected. This receptor was obtained from a man between 18 and 35 years old in good health. Some clones in this sample may be carry-over from other donors' samples. CDR3 sequence (DNA): TGCGCCAGCAGCTCGTGGCTACCAGGCACAGATACGCAGTATTTT. This translates into CASSSWLPGTDTQYF.